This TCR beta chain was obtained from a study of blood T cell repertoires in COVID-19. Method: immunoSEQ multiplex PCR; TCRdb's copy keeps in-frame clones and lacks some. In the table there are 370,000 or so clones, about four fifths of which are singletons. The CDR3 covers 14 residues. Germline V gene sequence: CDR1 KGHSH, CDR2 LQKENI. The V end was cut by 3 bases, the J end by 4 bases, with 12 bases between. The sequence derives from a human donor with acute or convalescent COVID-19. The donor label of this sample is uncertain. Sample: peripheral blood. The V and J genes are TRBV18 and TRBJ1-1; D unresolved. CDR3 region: CASSPQSSGTEAFF. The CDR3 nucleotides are TGTGCCAGCTCACCGCAGAGTTCGGGCACTGAAGCTTTCTTT.